Reported below is one TCR beta chain. As the sequencing template, cDNA was produced by extracting RNA and reverse transcribing it. Some clones are missing from TCRdb's copy, which holds only in-frame ones; the method was immunoSEQ multiplex PCR. Here the sample spans hundreds of thousands of clones, 50% to 70% being singletons. CDR3 length: 16 residues. V was pared by 0 bases and J by 0 bases, with 9 bases between. CDR1 SGHDN and CDR2 FVKESK come from the germline V gene. This sample is part of a study of CD8+ T cells in alopecia areata. This rearrangement joins TRBV14 to TRBJ2-4; possible D gene TRBD2, 5 bases. The origin of this receptor is a human donor with alopecia areata. The sample consisted of CD4+ T cells sorted from blood, taken at week 0. CDR3 bases: TGTGCCAGCAGCCAAGATATGGGGAGAGCCAAAAACATTCAGTACTTC. Translation: CASSQDMGRAKNIQYF. Using reference TRBV14 and TRBJ2-4 for the parts outside the CDR3, the full variable domain is EAGVTQFPSHSVIEKGQTVTLRCDPISGHDNLYWYRRVMGKEIKFLLHFVKESKQDESGMPNNRFLAERTGGTYSTLKVQPAELEDSGVYFCASSQDMGRAKNIQYFGAGTRLSVL.